One and the same sample provided the 6 T cell receptor beta chains below, sequenced in a study of cytomegalovirus exposure and HLA in healthy donors (dated by TCRdb to 2016 to 2017). The receptor library was made with the immunoSEQ multiplex PCR assay. The multiplex PCR relied on a mix of 60 forward primers for TCR Vbeta segments and 13 reverse primers for TCR Jbeta segments. TCRdb obtained this table from immuneACCESS and retained in-frame rearrangements with V and J assigned. These tables miss some clones; where compared with another copy, unresolved V genes account for less than half of the shortfall, and the remainder is unexplained. The sample table gives almost 40,000 clones. 2.5% to 3.5% of the sample goes to the ten largest clones. Specimen: PBMCs. These receptors all come from a woman aged 25 to 39 in good health and CMV-seropositive.

This sequence joins TRBV6-6 and TRBJ2-5; D not certain. The CDR3 contains 14 residues. Between the trimmed V and J ends, which lost 0 bases and 3 bases, there was a span of 8 bases. Germline V CDR1 and CDR2: MNHNY, SVGAGI (reference sequence). CDR3 coding DNA: TGTGCCAGCAGTTACTCGAACAGAGAAGAGACCCAGTACTTC. Its protein is CASSYSNREETQYF.

The V call is TRBV2, the J call TRBJ1-4, with D maybe TRBD1 (6 bases). The germline gives CDR1 SNHLY, CDR2 FYNNEI. CDR3 size: 14 residues. Trimming cost V 7 bases and J 6 bases, with 15 bases left between them. The CDR3 DNA is TGTGCCAGCACCCCGCAAGGGGGGGATGAAAAACTGTTTTTT. It codes for CASTPQGGDEKLFF. The whole variable domain, remainder taken from reference TRBV2 and TRBJ1-4, is EPEVTQTPSHQVTQMGQEVILRCVPISNHLYFYWYRQILGQKVEFLVSFYNNEISEKSEIFDDQFSVERPDGSNFTLKIRSTKLEDSAMYFCASTPQGGDEKLFFGSGTQLSVL.

The chain uses TRBV7-2 and TRBJ2-1; possible D gene TRBD2, 5 bases. This CDR3 is 15 amino acids long. V was cut by 1 base and J by 0 bases, with 7 bases left in between. Germline CDR1 and CDR2: SGHTA and FQGNSA. The CDR3 is CASSLGRASYNEQFF. Written as DNA, the CDR3 is TGTGCCAGCAGCTTAGGGCGGGCCTCCTACAATGAGCAGTTCTTC.

The rearrangement links TRBV19 to TRBJ1-5, with D uncertain. Trimming took off 4 bases at V and 0 bases at J, with 7 bases between the two ends. This CDR3 is 14 amino acids long. Germline V CDR1 and CDR2: LNHDA, SQIVND (reference sequence). CDR3 nucleotide sequence: TGTGCCAGTAGTAGAGATTATAGCAATCAGCCCCAGCATTTT. Protein sequence: CASSRDYSNQPQHF.

The V gene is TRBV10-1, the J gene TRBJ2-2; 9 positions match TRBD1. Germline V gives CDR1 WNHNN, CDR2 SYGVQD (reference sequence). The CDR3 consists of 14 residues. The V segment lost 6 bases and the J segment 5 bases; nucleotides outside the gene matches: 4. The CDR3 coding sequence is TGCGCCAGCAGGACTGGACAGGGGACCGGGGAGCTGTTTTTT. This sequence encodes CASRTGQGTGELFF.

The chain links TRBV9 to TRBJ2-3, with D possibly being TRBD2 (6 bases). The CDR3 spans 16 residues. Trimming removed 0 bases from V and 5 bases from J, with 16 bases in between. The V gene's germline CDR1 is SGDLS and CDR2 YYNGEE. The CDR3 loop reads CASSVAGELAGDTQYF. For the CDR3, the DNA is TGTGCCAGCAGCGTAGCTGGGGAACTAGCCGGAGATACGCAGTATTTT.